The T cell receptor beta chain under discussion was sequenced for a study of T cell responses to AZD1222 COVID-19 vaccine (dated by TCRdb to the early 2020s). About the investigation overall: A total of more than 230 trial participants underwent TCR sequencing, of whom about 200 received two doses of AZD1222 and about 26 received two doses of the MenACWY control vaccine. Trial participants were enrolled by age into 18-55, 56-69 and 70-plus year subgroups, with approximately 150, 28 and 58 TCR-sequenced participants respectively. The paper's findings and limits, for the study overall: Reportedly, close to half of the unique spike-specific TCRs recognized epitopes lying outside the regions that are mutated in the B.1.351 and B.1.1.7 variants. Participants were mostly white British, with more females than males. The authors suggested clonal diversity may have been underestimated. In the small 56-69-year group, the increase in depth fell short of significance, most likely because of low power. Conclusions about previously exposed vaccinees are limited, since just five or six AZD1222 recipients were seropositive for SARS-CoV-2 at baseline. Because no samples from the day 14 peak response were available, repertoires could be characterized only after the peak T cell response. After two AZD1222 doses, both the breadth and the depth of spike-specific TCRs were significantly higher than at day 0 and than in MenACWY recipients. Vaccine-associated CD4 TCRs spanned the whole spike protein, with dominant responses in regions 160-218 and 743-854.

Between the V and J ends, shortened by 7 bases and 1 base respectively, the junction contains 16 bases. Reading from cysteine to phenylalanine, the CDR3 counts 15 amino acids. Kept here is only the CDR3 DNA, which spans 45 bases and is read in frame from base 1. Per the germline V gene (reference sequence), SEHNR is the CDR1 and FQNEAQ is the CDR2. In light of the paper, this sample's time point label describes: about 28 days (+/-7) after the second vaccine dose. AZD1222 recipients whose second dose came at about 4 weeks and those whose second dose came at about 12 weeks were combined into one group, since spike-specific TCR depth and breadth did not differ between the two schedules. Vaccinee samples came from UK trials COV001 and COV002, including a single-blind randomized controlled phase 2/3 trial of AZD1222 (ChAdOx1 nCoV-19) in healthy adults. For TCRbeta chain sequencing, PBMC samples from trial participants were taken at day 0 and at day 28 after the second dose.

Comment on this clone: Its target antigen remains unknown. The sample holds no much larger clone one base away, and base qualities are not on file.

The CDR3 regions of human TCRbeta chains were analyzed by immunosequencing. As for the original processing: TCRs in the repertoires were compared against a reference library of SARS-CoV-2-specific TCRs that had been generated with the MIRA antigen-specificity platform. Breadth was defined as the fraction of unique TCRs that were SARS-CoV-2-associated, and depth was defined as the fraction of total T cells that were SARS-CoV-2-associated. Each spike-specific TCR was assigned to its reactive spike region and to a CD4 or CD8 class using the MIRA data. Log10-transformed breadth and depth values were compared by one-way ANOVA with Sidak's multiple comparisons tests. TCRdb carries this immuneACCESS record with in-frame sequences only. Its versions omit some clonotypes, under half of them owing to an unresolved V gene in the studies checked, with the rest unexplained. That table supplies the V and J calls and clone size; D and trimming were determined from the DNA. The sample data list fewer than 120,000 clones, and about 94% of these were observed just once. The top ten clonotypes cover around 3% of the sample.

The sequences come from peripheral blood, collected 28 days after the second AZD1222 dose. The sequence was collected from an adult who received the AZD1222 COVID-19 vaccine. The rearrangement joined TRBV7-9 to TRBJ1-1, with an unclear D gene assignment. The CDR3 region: CASTLGRLENTEAFF. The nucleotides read TGTGCCAGCACCCTGGGCCGCCTGGAGAACACTGAAGCTTTCTTT.